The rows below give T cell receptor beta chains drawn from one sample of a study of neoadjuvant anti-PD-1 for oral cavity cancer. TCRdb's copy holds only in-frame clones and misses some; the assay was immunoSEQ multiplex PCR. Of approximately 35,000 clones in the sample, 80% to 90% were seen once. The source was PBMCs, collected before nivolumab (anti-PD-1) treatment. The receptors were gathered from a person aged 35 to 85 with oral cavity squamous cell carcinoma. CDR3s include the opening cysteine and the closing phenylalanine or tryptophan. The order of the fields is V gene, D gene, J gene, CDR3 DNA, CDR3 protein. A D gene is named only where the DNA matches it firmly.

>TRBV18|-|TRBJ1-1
TGTGCCAGCTCGGGGGAGAACACTGAAGCTTTCTTT
CASSGENTEAFF
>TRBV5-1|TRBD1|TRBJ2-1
TGCGCCAGCAGCTTAACCGGGACAGGGGGCTTGGATGAGCAGTTCTTC
CASSLTGTGGLDEQFF
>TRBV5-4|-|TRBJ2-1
TGTGCCAGCAGCTTTGTTAGCAGCCTATTCGCGGAGCAGTTCTTC
CASSFVSSLFAEQFF
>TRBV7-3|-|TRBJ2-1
TGTGCCAGCAGCCAACAAACGCACTCGGGGCCCTACAATGAGCAGTTCTTC
CASSQQTHSGPYNEQFF
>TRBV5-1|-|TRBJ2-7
TGCGCCAGCAGCTTGGAGGGATCCAGGGCCTACGAGCAGTACTTC
CASSLEGSRAYEQYF
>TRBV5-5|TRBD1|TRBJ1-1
TGTGCCAGCAGCTCCAGGGGGATGAGGGGGAACACTGAAGCTTTCTTT
CASSSRGMRGNTEAFF
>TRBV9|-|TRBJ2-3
TGTGCCAGCAGCGTAGGGGCTAGCTTTACAGATACGCAGTATTTT
CASSVGASFTDTQYF
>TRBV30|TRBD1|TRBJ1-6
TGTGCCTGGAGTAAGGACAGGGCAAATTCACCCCTCCACTTT
CAWSKDRANSPLHF
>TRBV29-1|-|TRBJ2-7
TGCAGCGTTGCTGACCACCCTAGACAGCTAACCCCACTCCCCTACGAGCAGTACTTC
CSVADHPRQLTPLPYEQYF
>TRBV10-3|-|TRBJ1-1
TGTGCCATCACCCCGGGGGCCAACCCCCAAAACACTGAAGCTTTCTTT
CAITPGANPQNTEAFF
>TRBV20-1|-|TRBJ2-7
TGCAGTGCTTTAACAGGGTTCGAGCAGTACTTC
CSALTGFEQYF
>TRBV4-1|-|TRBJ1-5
TGCGCCAGCAGCCTCCACGGGGGGAGTAGCGATCAGCCCCAGCATTTT
CASSLHGGSSDQPQHF
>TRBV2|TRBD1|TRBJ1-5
TGTGCCAGCGGACAGGGGAAGAGCAATCAGCCCCAGCATTTT
CASGQGKSNQPQHF
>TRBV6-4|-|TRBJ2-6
TGTGCCAGCAGTGGCGACAGTGACTCTGGGGCCAACGTCCTGACTTTC
CASSGDSDSGANVLTF
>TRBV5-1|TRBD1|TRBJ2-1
TGCGCCAGCAGCCGGGACAGGGGAAGTTACAATGAGCAGTTCTTC
CASSRDRGSYNEQFF
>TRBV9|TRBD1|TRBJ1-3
TGTGCCAGCAGCGGGAGGACAGGGCCAGCTTTCCCTTACTCTGGAAACACCATATATTTT
CASSGRTGPAFPYSGNTIYF
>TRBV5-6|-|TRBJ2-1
TGTGCCAGCAGCTTGTTGGGGACTTCTGAACAGTTCTTC
CASSLLGTSEQFF
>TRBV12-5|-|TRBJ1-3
TGTGCTAGTGGTTTGGGAACTCCATGGACCCGACTCCGGACGGACACCATATATTTT
CASGLGTPWTRLRTDTIYF
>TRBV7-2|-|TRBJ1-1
TGTGCCAGCAGCTTAGTGAACACTGAAGCTTTCTTT
CASSLVNTEAFF
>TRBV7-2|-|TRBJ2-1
TGTGCCAGCAGCTTATCCGATTACAATGAGCAGTTCTTC
CASSLSDYNEQFF
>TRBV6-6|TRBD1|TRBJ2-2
TGTGCCAGCAGCCTGACAGGGGATAATGGAGGGGAGCTGTTTTTT
CASSLTGDNGGELFF
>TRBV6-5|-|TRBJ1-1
TGTGCCAGCAGTTACTCGAGAGGGGCGACTGAAGCTTTCTTT
CASSYSRGATEAFF
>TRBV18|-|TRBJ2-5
TGTGCCAGCTCACCTTTGGGTCAAGAGACCCAGTACTTC
CASSPLGQETQYF
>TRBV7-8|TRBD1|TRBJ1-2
TGTGCCAGCAGCTTAGAATATCAGGGGGACAATGGCTACACCTTC
CASSLEYQGDNGYTF
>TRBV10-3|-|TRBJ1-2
TGTGCCATCAGTGACCTGAACAGGGAAGACTATGGCTACACCTTC
CAISDLNREDYGYTF
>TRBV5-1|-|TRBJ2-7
TGCGCCAGCAGAAATCTTTTGGAGAAACACGAGCAGTACTTC
CASRNLLEKHEQYF